Described below is a single T cell receptor (beta chain) sequence and its context. The record originates from a study of T cell changes during pregnancy in multiple sclerosis. In germline, CDR1 is GTSNPN, CDR2 SVGIG (reference sequence). The germline V and J ends were trimmed by 3 bases and 4 bases, with 12 bases remaining between them. This CDR3 spans 14 amino acids. The protocol was immunoSEQ multiplex PCR, while the TCRdb copy is restricted to in-frame clones and leaves out a portion. The table records around 40,000 clones, 85% to 95% of them present only once. This sequence joins TRBV30 and TRBJ2-2; the D gene is possibly TRBD2 (7 bases). The source material was CD4+ T cells from peripheral blood mononuclear cells, sampled in the second trimester of pregnancy. The TCR comes from a female donor with multiple sclerosis, enrolled in a pregnancy study. This CDR3 reads CAWRRGGSTGELFF. The CDR3 nucleotides read TGTGCCTGGAGGAGGGGGGGCAGCACCGGGGAGCTGTTTTTT.